The clone carrying this T cell receptor (beta chain) was observed many times. What it recognizes is unknown. This sample is drawn from a study of Graves' ophthalmopathy and Graves' hyperthyroidism. The wider study: Pretreatment peripheral blood was obtained at initial diagnosis.

Study observations and caveats: Forecasting of ophthalmopathy progression by the model achieved less than 71% sensitivity and around 77% specificity. Also, most clonotypes expanded in the thyroid above 0.001 frequency appeared in blood.

Other autoimmune diseases, uncontrolled infections, pregnancy or lactation ruled patients out of participation. CDR3 length: 15 amino acids. CDR1 SQVTM and CDR2 ANQGSEA come from the germline V gene. V lost 1 base to trimming and J lost 4 bases, with 16 bases between them. Amplified TCR beta CDR3 regions were obtained using RNA transcripts as template. Investigators did first-round RT-PCR with HTBI primers, then second-round multiplex PCR. MiXCR was run by TCRdb on the multiplex PCR reads, yielding one entry per CDR3 protein. The sample holds around 400,000 distinct CDR3 sequences, 15% to 20% seen once.

The sequence was obtained from a woman aged 18 to 35 with Graves' ophthalmopathy. The material sequenced was peripheral blood. This chain uses TRBV29-1 with TRBJ1-1; D gene uncertain. The CDR3 is CSVEVHGRKSTEAFF. In DNA form, the CDR3 reads TGCAGCGTTGAAGTCCACGGGAGGAAGAGCACTGAAGCTTTCTTT.